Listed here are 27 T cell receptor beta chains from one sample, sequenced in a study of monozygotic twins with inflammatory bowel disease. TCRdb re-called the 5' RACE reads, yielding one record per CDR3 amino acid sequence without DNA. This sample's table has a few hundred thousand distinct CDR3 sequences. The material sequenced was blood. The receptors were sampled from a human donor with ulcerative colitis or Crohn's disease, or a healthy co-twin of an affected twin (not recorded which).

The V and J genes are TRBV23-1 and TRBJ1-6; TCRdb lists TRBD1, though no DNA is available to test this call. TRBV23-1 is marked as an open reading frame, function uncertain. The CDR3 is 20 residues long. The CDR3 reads CASSQLWDTHPWTRNSPLHF.

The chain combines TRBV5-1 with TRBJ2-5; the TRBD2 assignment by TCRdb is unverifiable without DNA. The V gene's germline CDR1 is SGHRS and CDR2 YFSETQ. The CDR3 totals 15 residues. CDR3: CASSMRADLTETQYF. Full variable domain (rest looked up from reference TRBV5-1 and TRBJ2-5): KAGVTQTPRYLIKTRGQQVTLSCSPISGHRSVSWYQQTPGQGLQFLFEYFSETQRNKGNFPGRFSGRQFSNSRSEMNVSTLELGDSALYLCASSMRADLTETQYFGPGTRLLVL.

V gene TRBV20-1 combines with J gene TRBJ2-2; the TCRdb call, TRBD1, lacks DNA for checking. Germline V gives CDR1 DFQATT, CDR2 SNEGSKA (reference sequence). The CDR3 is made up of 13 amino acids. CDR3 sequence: CSAQDRRAGELFF.

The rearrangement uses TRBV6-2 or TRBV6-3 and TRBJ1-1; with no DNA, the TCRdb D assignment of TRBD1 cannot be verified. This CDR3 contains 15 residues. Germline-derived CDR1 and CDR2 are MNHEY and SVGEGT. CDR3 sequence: CASSFAPGGNTEAFF.

CDR3 region: CASSFGGANVLTF. The chain joins TRBV7-9 to TRBJ2-6. The CDR3 extends over 13 amino acids. The germline V gene has CDR1 SEHNR and CDR2 FQNEAQ (reference sequence).

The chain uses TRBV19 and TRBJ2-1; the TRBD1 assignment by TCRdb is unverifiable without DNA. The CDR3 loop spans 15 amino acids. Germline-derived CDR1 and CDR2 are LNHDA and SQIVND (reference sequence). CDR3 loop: CASSIAPKSYNEQFF.

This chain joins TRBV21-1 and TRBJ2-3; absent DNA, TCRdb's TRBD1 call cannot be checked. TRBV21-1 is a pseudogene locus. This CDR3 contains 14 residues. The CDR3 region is CASSKGTGTDTQYF.

CDR3 residues: CASSKNVKETQYF. The rearrangement joins TRBV28 to TRBJ2-5. CDR3 length: 13 residues. CDR1 and CDR2 (germline): MDHEN, SYDVKM.

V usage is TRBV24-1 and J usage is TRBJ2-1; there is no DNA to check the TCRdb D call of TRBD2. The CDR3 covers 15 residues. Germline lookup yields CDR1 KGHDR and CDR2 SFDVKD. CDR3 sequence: CATSDAGTSGSGQFF.

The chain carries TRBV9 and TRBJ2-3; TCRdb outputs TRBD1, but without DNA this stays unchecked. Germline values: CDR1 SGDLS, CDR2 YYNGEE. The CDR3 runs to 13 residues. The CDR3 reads CASKRGDTDTQYF.

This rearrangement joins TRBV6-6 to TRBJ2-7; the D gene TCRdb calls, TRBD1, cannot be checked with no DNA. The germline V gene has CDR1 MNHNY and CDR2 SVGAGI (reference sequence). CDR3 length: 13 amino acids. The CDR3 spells CASRGQFPNEQYF.

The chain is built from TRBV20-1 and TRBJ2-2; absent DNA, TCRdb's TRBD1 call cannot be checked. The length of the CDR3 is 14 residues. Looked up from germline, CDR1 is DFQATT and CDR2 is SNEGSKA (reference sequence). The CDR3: CSASDSLNTGELFF.

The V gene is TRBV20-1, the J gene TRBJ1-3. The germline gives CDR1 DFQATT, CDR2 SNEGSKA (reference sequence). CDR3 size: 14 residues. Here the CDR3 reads CSASPAEPGNTIYF.

The CDR3: CAIREGQGTDTQYF. The genes are TRBV10-3 and TRBJ2-3; the D call from TCRdb, TRBD1, cannot be confirmed without DNA. CDR1 is ENHRY, CDR2 SYGVKD, per germline. The CDR3 runs 14 residues.

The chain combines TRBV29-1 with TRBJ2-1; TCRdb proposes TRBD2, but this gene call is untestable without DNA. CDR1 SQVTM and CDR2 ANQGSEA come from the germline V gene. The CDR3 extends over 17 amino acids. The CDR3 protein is CSVENPSGGMAYNEQFF.

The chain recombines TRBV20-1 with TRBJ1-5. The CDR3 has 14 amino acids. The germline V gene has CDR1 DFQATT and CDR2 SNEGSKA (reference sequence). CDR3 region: CSVNPFGGNQPQHF.

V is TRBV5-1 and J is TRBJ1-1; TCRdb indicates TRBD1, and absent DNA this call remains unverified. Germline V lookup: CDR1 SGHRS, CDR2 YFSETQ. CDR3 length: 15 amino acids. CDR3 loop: CASSYSTLGGTEAFF. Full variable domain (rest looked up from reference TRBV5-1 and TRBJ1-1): KAGVTQTPRYLIKTRGQQVTLSCSPISGHRSVSWYQQTPGQGLQFLFEYFSETQRNKGNFPGRFSGRQFSNSRSEMNVSTLELGDSALYLCASSYSTLGGTEAFFGQGTRLTVV.

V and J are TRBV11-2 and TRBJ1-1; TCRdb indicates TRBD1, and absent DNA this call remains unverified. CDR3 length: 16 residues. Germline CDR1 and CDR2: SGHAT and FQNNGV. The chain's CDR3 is CASTPGARYMNTEAFF.

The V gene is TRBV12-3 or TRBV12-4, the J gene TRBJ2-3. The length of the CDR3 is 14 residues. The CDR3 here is CASSFTLKTDTQYF.

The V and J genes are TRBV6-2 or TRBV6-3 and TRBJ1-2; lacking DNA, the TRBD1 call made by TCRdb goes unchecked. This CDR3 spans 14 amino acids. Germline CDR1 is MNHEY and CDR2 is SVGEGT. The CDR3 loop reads CASKGDRINYGYTF.

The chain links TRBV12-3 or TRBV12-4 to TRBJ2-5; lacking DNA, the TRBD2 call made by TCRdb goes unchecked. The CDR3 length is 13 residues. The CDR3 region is CASMGGGRETQYF.

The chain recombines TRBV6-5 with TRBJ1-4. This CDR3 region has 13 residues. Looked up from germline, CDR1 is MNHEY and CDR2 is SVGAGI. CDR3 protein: CASRSKSPEKLFF.

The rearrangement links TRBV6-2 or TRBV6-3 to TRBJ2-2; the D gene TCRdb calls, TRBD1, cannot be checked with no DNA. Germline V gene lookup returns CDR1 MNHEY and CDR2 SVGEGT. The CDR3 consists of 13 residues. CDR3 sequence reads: CASLHGQAGELFF.

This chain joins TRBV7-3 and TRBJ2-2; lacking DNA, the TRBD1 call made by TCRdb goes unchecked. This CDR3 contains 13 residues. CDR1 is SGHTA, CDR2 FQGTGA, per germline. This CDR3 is CASSGRGAGELFF.

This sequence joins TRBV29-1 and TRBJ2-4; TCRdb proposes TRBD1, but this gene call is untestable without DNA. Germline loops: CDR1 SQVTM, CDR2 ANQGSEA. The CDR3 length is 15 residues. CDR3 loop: CSAEPGQGAKNMQYF.

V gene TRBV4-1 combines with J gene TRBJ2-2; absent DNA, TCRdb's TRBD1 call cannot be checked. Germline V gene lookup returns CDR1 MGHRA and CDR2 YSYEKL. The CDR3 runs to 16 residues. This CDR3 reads CASSHVGDANTGELFF.

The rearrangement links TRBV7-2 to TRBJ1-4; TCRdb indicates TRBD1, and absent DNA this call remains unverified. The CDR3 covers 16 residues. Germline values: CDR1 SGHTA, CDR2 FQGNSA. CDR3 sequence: CASSLALQGGNEKLFF.